The sample holds one count of the clone carrying this T cell receptor beta chain. V shed 3 bases and J shed 2 bases, with 10 bases lying between them. This CDR3 is built from 14 residues. Germline CDR1 reads KGHDR; CDR2 reads SFDVKD. Authors' methods: Quantification of nucleated cells was approximated via reference gene primer amplification. Measured with immunoSEQ multiplex PCR; TCRdb has only the in-frame clones, and not every one. D and trimming were read from the DNA, whereas the V and J calls and clone size are those reported in that table. This table has 300,000 to 400,000 clones, roughly 85% appearing once. This sample is drawn from a study of blood T cell repertoires in COVID-19. Looking at the study overall: Italy, Spain and the United States were the sources of the convalescent and acute COVID-19 samples. T cells, B-cell-depleted T cells, or PBMCs provided the cDNA or gDNA that served as material.

The receptor's source is a human donor in a cohort sampled during active COVID-19. This chain joins TRBV24-1 and TRBJ2-7, with D maybe TRBD1 (6 bases). Sequences were obtained from peripheral blood. The CDR3 here is CATSDQTGPYEQYF. In DNA form, the CDR3 reads TGTGCCACCAGTGATCAGACAGGTCCCTACGAGCAGTACTTC.